The 21 T cell receptor beta chains listed next were all sequenced from one sample in a study of blood T cell repertoires in COVID-19. Generated by immunoSEQ multiplex PCR, the TCRdb table keeps only in-frame clones and is missing some. The table has about 220,000 clones, more than 75% seen once. Sequencing was carried out using peripheral blood. The receptors were sampled from a woman in her seventies with COVID-19, enrolled during active disease.

This clone was picked up one time. The chain combines TRBV18 with TRBJ2-5; tentatively, D is TRBD2 (5 bases). Per germline, CDR1 KGHSH and CDR2 LQKENI. V gave up 6 bases and J gave up 5 bases, with 7 bases separating them. CDR3 size: 11 residues. In nucleotides, the CDR3 is TGTGCCAGCTCGACGGGGGAGACCCAGTACTTC. Translation gives CASSTGETQYF. Full variable domain (remainder filled in from reference TRBV18 and TRBJ2-5): NAGVMQNPRHLVRRRGQEARLRCSPMKGHSHVYWYRQLPEEGLKFMVYLQKENIIDESGMPKERFSAEFPKEGPSILRIQQVVRGDSAAYFCASSTGETQYFGPGTRLLVL.

This clone was picked up a small number of times. The chain has TRBV30 and TRBJ2-6; 16 positions match TRBD2. V was pared by 2 bases and J by 1 base, with 5 bases of the junction left unmatched. This CDR3 spans 19 amino acids. From germline, CDR1 is GTSNPN and CDR2 SVGIG (reference sequence). The CDR3 spells CAWSLGLAGGPSGANVLTF. DNA of the CDR3: TGTGCCTGGAGTCTGGGACTAGCGGGAGGGCCATCTGGGGCCAACGTCCTGACTTTC.

J is TRBJ2-2 and V is TRBV5-1; 9 bases are a match to TRBD2. This CDR3 has 15 amino acids. Losses at the gene ends were 3 bases for V and 7 bases for J; bases not matched to a gene: 7. Germline V gene lookup returns CDR1 SGHRS and CDR2 YFSETQ. Here the CDR3 reads CASSSSGNKGGELFF. CDR3 coding DNA: TGCGCCAGCAGCTCTAGCGGGAATAAGGGCGGGGAGCTGTTTTTT.

V usage is TRBV2 and J usage is TRBJ1-1; 9 bases line up with TRBD1. The junction had 13 bases not matched to a gene; V was cut back by 7 bases and J by 1 base. In germline, CDR1 is SNHLY, CDR2 FYNNEI. The CDR3 loop spans 17 amino acids. CDR3 nucleotide sequence: TGTGCCAGCATTGTTGGGGGGACAGGGATTGGGAACACTGAAGCTTTCTTT. Translating gives CASIVGGTGIGNTEAFF.

This chain joins TRBV11-3 and TRBJ2-3; tentatively, D is TRBD1 (6 bases). V was shortened by 3 bases and J by 0 bases, with 7 bases between the two germline ends. The CDR3 is made up of 14 amino acids. Germline V gene lookup returns CDR1 SGHNT and CDR2 YENEEA. The CDR3 protein is CASSFRGSTDTQYF. The CDR3 DNA reads TGTGCCAGCAGCTTCAGGGGAAGCACAGATACGCAGTATTTT.

The V call is TRBV19, the J call TRBJ1-2; possibly TRBD1 for D (5 bases). In germline, CDR1 is LNHDA, CDR2 SQIVND (reference sequence). The CDR3 extends over 15 amino acids. V was clipped by 5 bases and J by 6 bases, with 19 bases between them. The CDR3 spells CASSPLRQPLNGYTF. The CDR3 DNA sequence: TGTGCCAGTAGTCCCCTCCGACAGCCCTTAAATGGCTACACCTTC. The full variable domain, completed using reference TRBV19 and TRBJ1-2, is DGGITQSPKYLFRKEGQNVTLSCEQNLNHDAMYWYRQDPGQGLRLIYYSQIVNDFQKGDIAEGYSVSREKKESFPLTVTSAQKNPTAFYLCASSPLRQPLNGYTFGSGTRLTVV.

The V and J genes are TRBV18 and TRBJ1-4; 7 positions match TRBD1. The V segment lost 4 bases and the J segment 0 bases; nucleotides outside the gene matches: 5. Germline CDR1 reads KGHSH; CDR2 reads LQKENI. This CDR3 is built from 16 residues. The CDR3 spells CASSRGQIATNEKLFF. Here the CDR3 DNA reads TGTGCCAGCTCACGGGGACAGATTGCAACTAATGAAAAACTGTTTTTT.

V gene TRBV2 combines with J gene TRBJ2-5; 9 bases agree with TRBD1. This CDR3 is 14 amino acids long. Germline CDR1 and CDR2: SNHLY and FYNNEI. The V segment lost 11 bases and the J segment 2 bases; nucleotides outside the gene matches: 9. In DNA, the CDR3 is TGTGCCTCTCAACCGGACAGGGGACAAGAGACCCAGTACTTC. This codes for CASQPDRGQETQYF.

In this sample, this clone turned up once. The chain recombines TRBV19 with TRBJ2-2; D gene uncertain. The V gene's germline CDR1 is LNHDA and CDR2 SQIVND (reference sequence). The CDR3 sequence is 15 residues long. V lost 6 bases and J 0 bases, leaving 11 bases between the germline ends. DNA for the CDR3: TGTGCCAGTAGCGACAAGGTCGCGAACACCGGGGAGCTGTTTTTT. This codes for CASSDKVANTGELFF.

This sequence joins TRBV30 and TRBJ1-6, with 7 bases fitting TRBD1. This CDR3 comprises 16 residues. The germline V gene encodes CDR1 GTSNPN and CDR2 SVGIG (reference sequence). The V segment lost 0 bases and the J segment 8 bases; nucleotides outside the gene matches: 10. The CDR3 DNA reads TGTGCCTGGAGTGTACACCGGGGACAGCAATATTCACCCCTCCACTTT. It is translated as CAWSVHRGQQYSPLHF.

In nucleotides, the CDR3 is TGTGCCAGCAGCCTTTCTGGACAGGCTAACTATGGCTACACCTTC. Translating it yields CASSLSGQANYGYTF. The chain has TRBV6-5 and TRBJ1-2; TRBD1 matches 7 bases. Trimming removed 6 bases from V and 0 bases from J; junction bases left unmatched: 7. The CDR3 has 15 amino acids. Germline CDR1 and CDR2: MNHEY and SVGAGI.

V usage is TRBV6-5 and J usage is TRBJ1-5; unclear D gene. Germline CDR1 is MNHEY and CDR2 is SVGAGI. There are 13 residues in the CDR3. The ends were cut back, 6 bases at V and 0 bases at J, with 6 bases in the middle. CDR3 amino acids: CASRSDSNQPQHF. In DNA, the CDR3 is TGTGCCAGCAGATCAGATAGCAATCAGCCCCAGCATTTT.

This chain's CDR3 is CASSRTGSYNSPLHF. The CDR3, as DNA: TGTGCCAGCAGCCGGACAGGGAGCTATAATTCACCCCTCCACTTT. The gene calls are TRBV7-3 and TRBJ1-6; 8 bases fit TRBD1. The CDR3 is 15 residues long. Germline V gene data show CDR1 as SGHTA and CDR2 as FQGTGA. Unmatched junction bases numbered 3, after V lost 5 bases and J lost 3 bases.

V is TRBV11-2 and J is TRBJ2-7; tentative D call: TRBD1 (5 bases). This CDR3 region has 12 residues. Trimming pared 2 bases from V and 3 bases from J, leaving 5 bases between. The germline V gene has CDR1 SGHAT and CDR2 FQNNGV. The CDR3 DNA sequence: TGTGCCAGCAGCTTACAGGGCTACGAGCAGTACTTC. Translated: CASSLQGYEQYF. The complete variable domain, with remaining parts taken from reference TRBV11-2 and TRBJ2-7, reads EAGVAQSPRYKIIEKRQSVAFWCNPISGHATLYWYQQILGQGPKLLIQFQNNGVVDDSQLPKDRFSAERLKGVDSTLKIQPAKLEDSAVYLCASSLQGYEQYFGPGTRLTVT.

The genes are TRBV7-2 and TRBJ1-1, with a tentative D call TRBD1 (5 bases). CDR3 length: 13 amino acids. The ends were cut back, 5 bases at V and 1 base at J, with 8 bases in the middle. Looked up from germline, CDR1 is SGHTA and CDR2 is FQGNSA. DNA for the CDR3: TGTGCCAGCAGCAGACAGCCGAACACTGAAGCTTTCTTT. Translation gives CASSRQPNTEAFF. The complete variable domain, with remaining parts taken from reference TRBV7-2 and TRBJ1-1, reads GAGVSQSPSNKVTEKGKDVELRCDPISGHTALYWYRQSLGQGLEFLIYFQGNSAPDKSGLPSDRFSAERTGGSVSTLTIQRTQQEDSAVYLCASSRQPNTEAFFGQGTRLTVV.

The rearrangement joins TRBV7-9 to TRBJ2-7, with 9 bases identical to TRBD1. Germline V gene sequence: CDR1 SEHNR, CDR2 FQNEAQ (reference sequence). J was trimmed by 7 bases and V by 5 bases; bases with no gene match: 12. This CDR3 comprises 15 residues. CDR3 protein: CASSPGQGRMREQYF. In DNA form, the CDR3 reads TGTGCCAGCAGCCCTGGACAGGGGAGGATGAGGGAGCAGTACTTC.

This chain joins TRBV7-2 and TRBJ2-7, with D tentatively TRBD2 (6 bases). The CDR3 runs 16 residues. Trimming took off 2 bases at V and 5 bases at J, with 19 bases between the two ends. CDR1 and CDR2 (germline): SGHTA, FQGNSA. The CDR3 loop reads CASSLNPGRNSNEQYF. CDR3 sequence (DNA): TGTGCCAGCAGCTTAAACCCCGGGAGAAATTCTAACGAGCAGTACTTC.

This clone appeared a single time. This sequence joins TRBV7-2 and TRBJ2-3; D may be TRBD2 (5 bases). CDR3 length: 15 amino acids. Trimming removed 1 base from V and 0 bases from J, with 8 bases in between. Germline V gives CDR1 SGHTA, CDR2 FQGNSA. In nucleotides, the CDR3 is TGTGCCAGCAGCTTAGGTCGCGGGAGCACAGATACGCAGTATTTT. Protein sequence: CASSLGRGSTDTQYF. The full variable domain, in which reference TRBV7-2 and TRBJ2-3 provide the parts outside the CDR3, is GAGVSQSPSNKVTEKGKDVELRCDPISGHTALYWYRQSLGQGLEFLIYFQGNSAPDKSGLPSDRFSAERTGGSVSTLTIQRTQQEDSAVYLCASSLGRGSTDTQYFGPGTRLTVL.

This clone turned up a few times. The chain employs TRBV9 and TRBJ2-7; TRBD1 agrees at 7 bases. The germline V gene has CDR1 SGDLS and CDR2 YYNGEE. The CDR3 consists of 14 residues. The junction had 6 bases not matched to a gene; V was cut back by 4 bases and J by 2 bases. The CDR3 spells CASSSLGTAYEQYF. In DNA form, the CDR3 reads TGTGCCAGCAGCTCCTTGGGGACAGCCTACGAGCAGTACTTC.

The J gene is TRBJ1-5, the V gene TRBV7-2; D possibly corresponds to TRBD1 (5 bases). The CDR3 contains 15 residues. Germline V gene data show CDR1 as SGHTA and CDR2 as FQGNSA. V dropped 5 bases and J dropped 7 bases, with 18 bases sitting between them. The CDR3 DNA sequence: TGTGCCAGCAGCCCCCGGGGGGGGGTGCCACAGCCCCAGCATTTT. Amino acids: CASSPRGGVPQPQHF.

This clone was observed once. The rearrangement joins TRBV18 to TRBJ2-7, with 7 bases that match TRBD1. Per germline, CDR1 KGHSH and CDR2 LQKENI. V shed 2 bases and J 6 bases; nucleotides not matched to a gene: 7. The CDR3 runs 14 residues. The CDR3, as DNA: TGTGCCAGCTCACCAACACAGGGGCTTGGCGAGCAGTACTTC. It yields the protein CASSPTQGLGEQYF.